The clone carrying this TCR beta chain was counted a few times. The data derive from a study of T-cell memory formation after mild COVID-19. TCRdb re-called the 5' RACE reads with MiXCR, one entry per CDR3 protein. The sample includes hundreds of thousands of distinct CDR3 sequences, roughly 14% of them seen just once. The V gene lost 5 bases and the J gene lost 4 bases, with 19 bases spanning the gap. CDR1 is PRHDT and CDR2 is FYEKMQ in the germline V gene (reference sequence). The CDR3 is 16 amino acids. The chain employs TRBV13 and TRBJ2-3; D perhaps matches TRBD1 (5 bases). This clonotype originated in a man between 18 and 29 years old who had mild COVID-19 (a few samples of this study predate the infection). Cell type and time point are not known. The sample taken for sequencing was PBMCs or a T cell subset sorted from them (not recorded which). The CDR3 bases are TGTGCCAGCAGCGCATCCGGACAAGTTACCCCAGATACGCAGTATTTT. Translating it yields CASSASGQVTPDTQYF.